The 14 T cell receptor beta chains given below trace back to one sample, sequenced in a study of a mutant IDH1 vaccine in newly diagnosed glioma. The antigens these receptors bind are not known. TCRdb's copy holds only in-frame clones and misses some; the assay was immunoSEQ multiplex PCR. The sample has 110,000 or so clones; 90% are singletons. Time point denoted: week 11, during vaccination. The investigators gave 300 ug of mutant IDH1 20-mer peptide in each vaccine dose, together with topical imiquimod. The sample in question was PBMCs, obtained from a glioma patient whose treatment included an IDH1 peptide vaccine. The receptors derive from a woman aged 45 to 65 with glioma.

This clone was picked up one time. V is TRBV10-3 and J is TRBJ2-2, with TRBD1 identical over 7 bases. The CDR3 loop spans 15 amino acids. V lost 6 bases, J lost 0 bases, and 4 bases stayed unmatched. Per the germline V gene, CDR1 is ENHRY and CDR2 is SYGVKD. CDR3 amino acids: CAISRTGANTGELFF. In DNA form, the CDR3 reads TGTGCCATCAGCCGGACAGGCGCGAACACCGGGGAGCTGTTTTTT.

The chain has TRBV19 and TRBJ1-2; D gene ambiguous. The CDR3 totals 14 residues. V shed 0 bases and J shed 5 bases, with 10 bases lying between them. The germline V gene encodes CDR1 LNHDA and CDR2 SQIVND (reference sequence). DNA of the CDR3: TGTGCCAGTAGTATAGAGCTGGCAGATTATGGCTACACCTTC. It specifies CASSIELADYGYTF.

This chain joins TRBV5-1 and TRBJ1-4; D possibly corresponds to TRBD1 (6 bases). V was trimmed by 1 base and J by 6 bases, leaving 10 bases between them. The CDR3 covers 14 residues. CDR1 is SGHRS, CDR2 YFSETQ, per germline. CDR3 sequence (DNA): TGCGCCAGCAGCTTGACAGGGTTGGATGAAAAACTGTTTTTT. It is translated as CASSLTGLDEKLFF. The full variable domain, with the rest looked up from reference TRBV5-1 and TRBJ1-4, is KAGVTQTPRYLIKTRGQQVTLSCSPISGHRSVSWYQQTPGQGLQFLFEYFSETQRNKGNFPGRFSGRQFSNSRSEMNVSTLELGDSALYLCASSLTGLDEKLFFGSGTQLSVL.

The V and J genes are TRBV5-1 and TRBJ2-2; 9 nucleotides line up with TRBD2. Germline V gene data show CDR1 as SGHRS and CDR2 as YFSETQ. The CDR3 spans 17 residues. With V trimmed by 2 bases and J by 6 bases, 11 bases remained unmatched. CDR3 protein: CASSLISGLAIAGELFF. The CDR3 bases are TGCGCCAGCAGCTTAATTTCGGGACTAGCTATTGCCGGGGAGCTGTTTTTT.

The chain couples TRBV6-1 to TRBJ2-5; D gene uncertain. The length of the CDR3 is 12 residues. Trimming cost V 2 bases and J 11 bases, with 12 bases left between them. CDR1 and CDR2 (germline): MNHNS, SASEGT. In DNA form, the CDR3 reads TGTGCCAGCAGTGAACCCCGACCGGAGCAGTACTTC. Residues: CASSEPRPEQYF.

This clone was seen only once. V is TRBV2 and J is TRBJ2-2; TRBD2 is a possible D gene (5 bases). The CDR3 consists of 17 residues. Trimming cost V 5 bases and J 6 bases, with 22 bases left between them. Germline CDR1 SNHLY, CDR2 FYNNEI. The DNA for the CDR3 is TGTGCCAGCAGTCTCTTTCCAGGACTCCTTGGGGCCGGGGAGCTGTTTTTT. This translates into CASSLFPGLLGAGELFF.

The chain links TRBV6-1 to TRBJ1-1; the D is unclear. The CDR3 extends over 13 amino acids. Germline lookup yields CDR1 MNHNS and CDR2 SASEGT. The germline V and J ends were trimmed by 1 base and 1 base, with 4 bases remaining between them. The CDR3 sequence: CASSEVPNTEAFF. The CDR3 bases are TGTGCCAGCAGTGAAGTCCCGAACACTGAAGCTTTCTTT.

J is TRBJ2-5 and V is TRBV9; no reliable D call. From germline, CDR1 is SGDLS and CDR2 YYNGEE. The CDR3 consists of 14 residues. V dropped 4 bases and J dropped 3 bases, with 13 bases sitting between them. Written as DNA, the CDR3 is TGTGCCAGCAGCCCCCTCGGAGCGAAAGAGACCCAGTACTTC. Amino acids: CASSPLGAKETQYF.

The rearrangement uses TRBV21-1 and TRBJ2-7; the D call of TRBD2 is as the table states it, not checked on the DNA. TRBV21-1 is a listed pseudogene. The CDR3 is made up of 15 amino acids. CDR3 loop: CASRLLPGGGYEQYF. The DNA for the CDR3 is TGTGCCAGCAGGTTACTCCCTGGGGGGGGCTACGAGCAGTACTTC.

This chain joins TRBV9 and TRBJ2-2; D remains ambiguous. The V end lost 3 bases, the J end lost 6 bases, and 9 bases lay between the germline ends. CDR1 is SGDLS, CDR2 YYNGEE, per germline. The CDR3 is 13 residues long. The CDR3, as DNA: TGTGCCAGCAGCGCTCGGACCCCCGGGGAGCTGTTTTTT. Its protein is CASSARTPGELFF. The full variable domain, its missing parts supplied by reference TRBV9 and TRBJ2-2, is DSGVTQTPKHLITATGQRVTLRCSPRSGDLSVYWYQQSLDQGLQFLIQYYNGEERAKGNILERFSAQQFPDLHSELNLSSLELGDSALYFCASSARTPGELFFGEGSRLTVL.

The CDR3 DNA reads TGTGCCAGCAGTTTAAGGCCCAGCAATCAGCCCCAGCATTTT. Amino acid sequence: CASSLRPSNQPQHF. The genes are TRBV27 and TRBJ1-5; D ambiguous. Germline assignment: CDR1 MNHEY and CDR2 SMNVEV (reference sequence). V lost 2 bases, J lost 1 base, and 6 bases lay in between. This CDR3 has 14 residues.

The V call is TRBV12-5, the J call TRBJ2-1; TRBD2 aligns across 7 bases. The germline V gene has CDR1 LGHNT and CDR2 FRNRAP. The CDR3 consists of 16 residues. V was pared by 1 base and J by 6 bases, with 9 bases of the junction left unmatched. The CDR3 DNA is TGTGCTAGTGGTTTGGCAGGACTAGTAAGATCCAATGAGCAGTTCTTC. Translating it yields CASGLAGLVRSNEQFF.

This chain uses TRBV7-8 with TRBJ2-1; 11 nucleotides line up with TRBD2. The V gene end was trimmed by 1 base and the J gene end by 12 bases; junction bases not matched to a gene: 8. CDR3 length: 15 residues. CDR1 SGHVS and CDR2 FQNEAQ come from the germline V gene. CDR3 sequence (DNA): TGTGCCAGCAGCTTAGAGGTAGCGGGAGGGCGGGGGCAGTTCTTC. This codes for CASSLEVAGGRGQFF. Looking up the rest from reference TRBV7-8 and TRBJ2-1 gives the full variable domain: GAGVSQSPRYKVAKRGQDVALRCDPISGHVSLFWYQQALGQGPEFLTYFQNEAQLDKSGLPSDRFFAERPEGSVSTLKIQRTQQEDSAVYLCASSLEVAGGRGQFFGPGTRLTVL.

The V gene is TRBV19, the J gene TRBJ2-7; TRBD2 is a possible D gene (5 bases). The V gene's germline CDR1 is LNHDA and CDR2 SQIVND (reference sequence). The V and J ends lost 3 bases and 4 bases respectively, with 13 bases between them. The CDR3 consists of 14 residues. The CDR3 DNA reads as TGTGCCAGTAGTATGGGTCTAGCCAGGTACGAGCAGTACTTC. Translating gives CASSMGLARYEQYF.